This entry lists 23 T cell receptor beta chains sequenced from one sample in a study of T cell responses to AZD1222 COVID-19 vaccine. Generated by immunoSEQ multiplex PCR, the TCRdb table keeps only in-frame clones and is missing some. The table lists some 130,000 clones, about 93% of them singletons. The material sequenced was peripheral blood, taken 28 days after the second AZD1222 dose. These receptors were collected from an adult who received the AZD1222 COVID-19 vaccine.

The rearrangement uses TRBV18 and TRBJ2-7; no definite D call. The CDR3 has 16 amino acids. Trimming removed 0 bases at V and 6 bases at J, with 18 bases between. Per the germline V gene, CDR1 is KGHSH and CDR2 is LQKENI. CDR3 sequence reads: CASSPPYSKELREQYF. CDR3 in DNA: TGTGCCAGCTCACCACCGTACAGCAAAGAGCTACGCGAGCAGTACTTC.

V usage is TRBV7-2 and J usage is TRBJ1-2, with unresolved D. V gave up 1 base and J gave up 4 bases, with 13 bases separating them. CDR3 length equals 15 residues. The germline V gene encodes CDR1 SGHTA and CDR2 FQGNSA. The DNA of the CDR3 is TGTGCCAGCAGCTTAGTCGGTGGCGTCGGCTATGGCTACACCTTC. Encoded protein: CASSLVGGVGYGYTF.

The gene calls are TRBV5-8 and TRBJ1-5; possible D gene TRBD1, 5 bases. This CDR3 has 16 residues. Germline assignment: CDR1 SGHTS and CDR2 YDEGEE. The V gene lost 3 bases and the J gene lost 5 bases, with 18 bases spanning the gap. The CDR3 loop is CASSSPGPRTDQPQHF. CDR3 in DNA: TGTGCCAGCAGCTCTCCGGGACCGAGAACTGATCAGCCCCAGCATTTT. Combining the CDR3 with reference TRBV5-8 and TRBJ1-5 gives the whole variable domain EAGVTQSPTHLIKTRGQQATLRCSPISGHTSVYWYQQALGLGLQFLLWYDEGEERNRGNFPPRFSGRQFPNYSSELNVNALELEDSALYLCASSSPGPRTDQPQHFGDGTRLSIL.

CDR3 sequence reads: CASSPVPPGQGGSEQYF. CDR3 in DNA: TGTGCCAGCTCACCGGTCCCTCCGGGACAGGGGGGGAGCGAGCAGTACTTC. The chain employs TRBV18 and TRBJ2-7, with 11 bases fitting TRBD1. The germline V gene encodes CDR1 KGHSH and CDR2 LQKENI. The V segment lost 3 bases and the J segment 6 bases; nucleotides outside the gene matches: 13. The CDR3 is made up of 17 amino acids.

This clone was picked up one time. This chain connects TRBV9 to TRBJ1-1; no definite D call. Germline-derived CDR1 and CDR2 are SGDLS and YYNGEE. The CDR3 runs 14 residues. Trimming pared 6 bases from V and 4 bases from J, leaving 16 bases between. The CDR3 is CASTDGGDGTEAFF. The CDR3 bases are TGTGCCAGCACCGACGGTGGCGACGGCACTGAAGCTTTCTTT.

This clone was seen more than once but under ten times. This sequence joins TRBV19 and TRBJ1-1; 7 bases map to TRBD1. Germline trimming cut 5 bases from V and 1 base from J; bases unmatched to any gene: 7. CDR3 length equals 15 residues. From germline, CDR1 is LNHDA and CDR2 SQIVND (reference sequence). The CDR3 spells CASSEHRGWNTEAFF. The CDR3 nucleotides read TGTGCCAGTAGTGAACACAGGGGCTGGAACACTGAAGCTTTCTTT.

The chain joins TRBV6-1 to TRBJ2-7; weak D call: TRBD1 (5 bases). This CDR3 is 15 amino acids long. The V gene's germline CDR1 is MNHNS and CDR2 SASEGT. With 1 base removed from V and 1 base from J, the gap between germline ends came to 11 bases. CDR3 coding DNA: TGTGCCAGCAGTGAAGACTGGGGCACGTCCTACGAGCAGTACTTC. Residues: CASSEDWGTSYEQYF.

The CDR3 coding sequence is TGTGCCAGCAGCTTGGCGGGGATTAGGAACGAGCAGTACTTC. Residues: CASSLAGIRNEQYF. This rearrangement joins TRBV5-4 to TRBJ2-7, with TRBD2 as a possible D gene (5 bases). The germline V gene has CDR1 SGHNT and CDR2 YYREEE (reference sequence). V was cut by 0 bases and J by 5 bases, with 12 bases left in between. The CDR3 covers 14 residues. Supplemented by reference TRBV5-4 and TRBJ2-7, the full variable domain reads ETGVTQSPTHLIKTRGQQVTLRCSSQSGHNTVSWYQQALGQGPQFIFQYYREEENGRGNFPPRFSGLQFPNYSSELNVNALELDDSALYLCASSLAGIRNEQYFGPGTRLTVT.

The CDR3 sequence is CASSETGFYGYTF. The CDR3 region has the DNA TGTGCCAGCAGTGAAACGGGGTTCTATGGCTACACCTTC. The V call is TRBV6-1, the J call TRBJ1-2; D is undetermined. The CDR3 has 13 amino acids. Germline loops: CDR1 MNHNS, CDR2 SASEGT. With 2 bases removed from V and 4 bases from J, the gap between germline ends came to 8 bases.

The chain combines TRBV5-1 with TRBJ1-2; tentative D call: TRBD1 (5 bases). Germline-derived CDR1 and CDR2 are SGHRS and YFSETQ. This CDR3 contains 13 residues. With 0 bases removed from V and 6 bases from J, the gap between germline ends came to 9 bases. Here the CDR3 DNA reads TGCGCCAGCAGCTTGGGAGGGACTGATGGCTACACCTTC. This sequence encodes CASSLGGTDGYTF. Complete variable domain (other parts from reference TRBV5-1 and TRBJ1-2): KAGVTQTPRYLIKTRGQQVTLSCSPISGHRSVSWYQQTPGQGLQFLFEYFSETQRNKGNFPGRFSGRQFSNSRSEMNVSTLELGDSALYLCASSLGGTDGYTFGSGTRLTVV.

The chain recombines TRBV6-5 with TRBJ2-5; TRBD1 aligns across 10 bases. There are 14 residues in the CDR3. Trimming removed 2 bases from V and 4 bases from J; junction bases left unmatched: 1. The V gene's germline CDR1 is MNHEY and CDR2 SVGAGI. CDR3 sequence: CASSYGQGGETQYF. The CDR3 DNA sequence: TGTGCCAGCAGTTACGGACAGGGGGGAGAGACCCAGTACTTC.

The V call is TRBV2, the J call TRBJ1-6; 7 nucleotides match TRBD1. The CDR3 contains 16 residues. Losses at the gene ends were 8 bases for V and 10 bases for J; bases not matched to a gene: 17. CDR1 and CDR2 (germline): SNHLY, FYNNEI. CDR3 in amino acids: CASAPRLTGFNSPLHF. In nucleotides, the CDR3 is TGTGCCAGCGCCCCCAGGCTGACAGGGTTTAACTCACCCCTCCACTTT.

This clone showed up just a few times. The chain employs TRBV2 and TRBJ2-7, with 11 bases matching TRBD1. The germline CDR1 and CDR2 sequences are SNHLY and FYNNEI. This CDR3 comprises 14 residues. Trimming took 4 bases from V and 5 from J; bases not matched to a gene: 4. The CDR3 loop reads CASSAGTGGHEQYF. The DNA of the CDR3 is TGTGCCAGCAGTGCTGGGACAGGGGGTCACGAGCAGTACTTC.

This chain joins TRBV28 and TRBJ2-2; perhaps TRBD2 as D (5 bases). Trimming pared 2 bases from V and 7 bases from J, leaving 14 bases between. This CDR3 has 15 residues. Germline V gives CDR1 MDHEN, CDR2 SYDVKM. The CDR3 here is CASSLPSLVHGELFF. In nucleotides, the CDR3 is TGTGCCAGCAGTTTACCCTCACTAGTTCACGGGGAGCTGTTTTTT.

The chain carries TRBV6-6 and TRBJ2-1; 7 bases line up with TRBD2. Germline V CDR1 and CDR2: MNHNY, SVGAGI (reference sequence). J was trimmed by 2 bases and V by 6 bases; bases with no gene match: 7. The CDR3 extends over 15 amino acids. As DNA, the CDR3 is TGTGCCAGCAGCCGCGGGGGACCGACCTACAATGAGCAGTTCTTC. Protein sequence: CASSRGGPTYNEQFF.

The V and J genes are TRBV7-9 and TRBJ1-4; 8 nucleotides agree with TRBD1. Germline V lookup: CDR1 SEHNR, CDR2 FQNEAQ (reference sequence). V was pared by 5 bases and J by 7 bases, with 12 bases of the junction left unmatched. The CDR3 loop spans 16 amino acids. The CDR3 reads CASSPGTGLFREKLFF. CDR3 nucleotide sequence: TGTGCCAGCAGCCCCGGGACAGGCCTCTTCCGTGAAAAACTGTTTTTT. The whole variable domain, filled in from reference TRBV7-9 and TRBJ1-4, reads DTGVSQNPRHKITKRGQNVTFRCDPISEHNRLYWYRQTLGQGPEFLTYFQNEAQLEKSRLLSDRFSAERPKGSFSTLEIQRTEQGDSAMYLCASSPGTGLFREKLFFGSGTQLSVL.

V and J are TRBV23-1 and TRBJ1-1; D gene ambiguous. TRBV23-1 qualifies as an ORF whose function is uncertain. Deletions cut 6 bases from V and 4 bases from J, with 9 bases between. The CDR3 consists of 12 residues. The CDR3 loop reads CASRGVSTEAFF. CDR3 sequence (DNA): TGCGCCAGCAGGGGAGTGAGCACTGAAGCTTTCTTT.

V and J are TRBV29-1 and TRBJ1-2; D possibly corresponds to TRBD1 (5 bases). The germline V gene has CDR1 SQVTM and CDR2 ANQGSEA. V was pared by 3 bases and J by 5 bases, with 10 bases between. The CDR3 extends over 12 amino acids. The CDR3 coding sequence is TGCAGCGTTGATTCCAGGGATTATGGCTACACCTTC. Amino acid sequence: CSVDSRDYGYTF.

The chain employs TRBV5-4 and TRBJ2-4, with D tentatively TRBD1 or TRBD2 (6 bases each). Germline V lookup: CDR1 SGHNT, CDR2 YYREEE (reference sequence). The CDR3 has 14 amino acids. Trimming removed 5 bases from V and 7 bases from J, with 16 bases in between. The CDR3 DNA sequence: TGTGCCAGCAGGAAACAGGGAGGCGGGAACATTCAGTACTTC. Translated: CASRKQGGGNIQYF.

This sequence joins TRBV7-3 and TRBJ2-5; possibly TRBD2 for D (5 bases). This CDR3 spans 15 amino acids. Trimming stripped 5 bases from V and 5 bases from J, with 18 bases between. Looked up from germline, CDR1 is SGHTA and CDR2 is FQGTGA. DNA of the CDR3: TGTGCCAGCAGCCCCGACGGGGATGTAGGGGAGACCCAGTACTTC. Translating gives CASSPDGDVGETQYF.

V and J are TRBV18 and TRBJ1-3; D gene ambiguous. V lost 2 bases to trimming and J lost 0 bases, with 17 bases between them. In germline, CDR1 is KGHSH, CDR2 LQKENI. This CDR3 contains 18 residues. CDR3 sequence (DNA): TGTGCCAGCTCACCAATTGCTGACACTCAGACCTCTGGAAACACCATATATTTT. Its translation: CASSPIADTQTSGNTIYF.

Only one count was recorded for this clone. This CDR3 reads CASAPPGTSYEQYF. The CDR3 nucleotides are TGTGCCAGCGCTCCGCCGGGGACCTCCTACGAGCAGTACTTC. The V call is TRBV11-3, the J call TRBJ2-7; D may match TRBD1 or TRBD2 (5 bases each). V was shortened by 8 bases and J by 0 bases, with 14 bases between the two germline ends. Germline values: CDR1 SGHNT, CDR2 YENEEA. The CDR3 loop spans 14 amino acids.

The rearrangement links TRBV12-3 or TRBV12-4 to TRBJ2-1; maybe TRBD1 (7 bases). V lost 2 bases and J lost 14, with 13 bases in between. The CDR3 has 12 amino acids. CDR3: CASSLNGRGEFF. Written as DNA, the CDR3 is TGTGCCAGCAGTTTAAACGGCAGGGGGGAGTTCTTC.